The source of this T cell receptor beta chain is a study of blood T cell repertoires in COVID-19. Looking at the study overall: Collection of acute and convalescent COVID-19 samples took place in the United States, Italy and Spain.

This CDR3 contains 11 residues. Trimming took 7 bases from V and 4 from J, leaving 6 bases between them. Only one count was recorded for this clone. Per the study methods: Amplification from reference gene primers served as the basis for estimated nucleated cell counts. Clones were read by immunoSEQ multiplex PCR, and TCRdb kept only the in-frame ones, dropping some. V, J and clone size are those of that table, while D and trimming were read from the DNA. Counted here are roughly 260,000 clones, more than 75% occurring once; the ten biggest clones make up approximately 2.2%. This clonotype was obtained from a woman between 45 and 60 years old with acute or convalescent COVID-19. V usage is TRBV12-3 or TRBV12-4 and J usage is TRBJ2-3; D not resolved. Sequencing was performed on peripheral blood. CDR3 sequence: CASTASDTQYF. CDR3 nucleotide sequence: TGTGCCAGCACCGCGTCAGATACGCAGTATTTT.